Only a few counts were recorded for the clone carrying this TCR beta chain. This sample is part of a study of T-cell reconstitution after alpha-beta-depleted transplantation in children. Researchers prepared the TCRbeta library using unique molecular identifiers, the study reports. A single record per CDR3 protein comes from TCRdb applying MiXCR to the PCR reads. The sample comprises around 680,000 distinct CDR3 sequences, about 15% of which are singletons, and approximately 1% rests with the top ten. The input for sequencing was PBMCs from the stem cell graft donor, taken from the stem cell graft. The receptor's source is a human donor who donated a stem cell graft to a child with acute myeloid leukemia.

Here the CDR3 reads CSASKGFGDTIYF. In DNA, the CDR3 is TGCAGTGCTAGCAAGGGGTTCGGAGACACCATATATTTT. This chain joins TRBV20-1 and TRBJ1-3; a weak D match, TRBD1 (5 bases). Trimming pared 3 bases from V and 8 bases from J, leaving 14 bases between. Germline values: CDR1 DFQATT, CDR2 SNEGSKA (reference sequence). This CDR3 has 13 residues.